This T cell receptor (beta chain) came from a study of blood T cell repertoires in COVID-19. Sequencing was performed with immunoSEQ multiplex PCR; in TCRdb, only in-frame clones are kept and a portion is missing. Found here are about 150,000 clones, roughly 85% of them singletons; the top ten hold roughly 8.3%. This CDR3 is built from 15 residues. The ends were cut back, 0 bases at V and 3 bases at J, with 9 bases in the middle. Germline CDR1 SGHTA, CDR2 FQGNSA. This receptor was obtained from a woman in her sixties with COVID-19, enrolled during active disease. This chain links TRBV7-2 with TRBJ1-5; perhaps TRBD1 as D (6 bases). The sequenced sample consisted of peripheral blood. The CDR3 DNA reads as TGTGCCAGCAGCTTAGCGGGGACAACCAATCAGCCCCAGCATTTT. This translates into CASSLAGTTNQPQHF. The full variable domain, rest sourced from reference TRBV7-2 and TRBJ1-5, is GAGVSQSPSNKVTEKGKDVELRCDPISGHTALYWYRQSLGQGLEFLIYFQGNSAPDKSGLPSDRFSAERTGGSVSTLTIQRTQQEDSAVYLCASSLAGTTNQPQHFGDGTRLSIL.